One T cell receptor beta chain is described in this entry. Its cognate antigen has yet to be identified. Per-nucleotide qualities are absent, and no much larger clonotype sits a single base away. Genomic DNA was used for TRB sequencing, which was performed with the immunoSEQ assay at survey resolution or with the hsTCRB kit. Per the authors' processing: The immunoSEQ software was used for initial read processing, and the LymphoSeq R package was used for repertoire analyses. Clonality was computed as 1 minus normalized Shannon entropy; Gini coefficient was also calculated for each TRB dataset. Phenotypes of unsorted samples were inferred by mapping TRB sequences from sorted subsets of the recipient or donor onto the same recipient's unsorted samples. TCRdb retrieved this table from immuneACCESS and kept in-frame rearrangements only. Not all clones are present; in checked studies, unresolved V genes account for under half, and no reason is known for the remainder. V and J calls plus clone size are reproduced from that table; the DNA served to infer D and trimming. In this sample the table shows approximately 26,000 clones, roughly 89% of which occur a single time. Roughly 3.5% of the sample belongs to the ten largest clones.

Peripheral blood samples were provided by related bone marrow donors on the day of marrow donation. Mononuclear cells from peripheral blood and bone marrow were separated by Ficoll-Hypaque density centrifugation and then cryopreserved. The source of the sample is a study of T cells after posttransplantation cyclophosphamide (dated by TCRdb to about 2016). In the study overall: Using TRB sequencing, the study followed how the T cell repertoire rebuilt after myeloablative bone marrow transplantation with posttransplantation cyclophosphamide given as GVHD prophylaxis. TRB sequencing was also done on up to about 3 additional blood samples from 2 to 5.2 years after transplant in 3 patients, and on pretransplant blood from 4 patients. Public TRB sequences were queried against a database of over 3,000 sequences associated with responses to pathogens, tumor antigens, self-antigens and alloantigens. Samples from approximately 40 PTCy-treated patients and approximately 15 related bone marrow donors of those patients were subjected to antigen receptor sequencing. TRA and TRB clonality were tightly correlated in 9 or 10 samples, so subsequent TCR analyses focused on TRB only. Blood from all 35 or so PTCy patients who had 1-year posttransplant specimens underwent TRB sequencing.

The study at large found these results: The TRB repertoires of T cells infiltrating skin or the GI tract showed only limited overlap with the TRB repertoires found in blood. Across 45 patients, recipient CMV seropositivity and CMV reactivation were highly associated with TRB clonality; PTCy diversity was similar to CNI/methotrexate controls. At 1-2 months, donor-recipient similarity was low but rose over the first year, and the later blood repertoires were often dominated by donor CD8+ memory clones.

The CDR3 starts with the cysteine, ends with the phenylalanine, and has 15 residues. The DNA shown is the 45-base CDR3, in frame from base 1. The clonotype comes from a man aged 50 or older. In this chain, TRBV21-1 is recombined with TRBJ2-1; the D segment call TRBD2 is taken from the table without a DNA check. TRBV21-1 constitutes a pseudogene. Source material: PBMCs. The DNA sequence reads TGTGCCAGCAGCACTCGGGTACTCACCTACAATGAGCAGTTCTTC. Translated, this is CASSTRVLTYNEQFF.